This TCR beta chain was sequenced in a study of spatial heterogeneity in lung cancer. General study findings and limits: The number of expanded tumor alpha and beta chains correlated with mutation number.

By share, this clonotype counts as medium-sized. No antigen is known for it. Via MiXCR, TCRdb re-called the 5' RACE reads, giving one row per CDR3 protein. The data show approximately 9,700 distinct CDR3 sequences, with 12% seen just once and 8% to 11% held by the top ten. Time point here: sample taken at primary tumor resection. Per germline, CDR1 SQVTM and CDR2 ANQGSEA. V was trimmed by 4 bases and J by 1 base, leaving 10 bases between them. This CDR3 is 13 amino acids long. This TCR came from a male donor with early-stage non-small cell lung cancer. The input for sequencing was lung tumor tissue, taken at surgery. The chain joins TRBV29-1 to TRBJ2-5; possibly TRBD1 or TRBD2 for D (5 bases each). CDR3 DNA: TGCAGCGTTGCCGGGGCCTCCCAAGAGACCCAGTACTTC. This encodes CSVAGASQETQYF.